Listed below are T cell receptor beta chains from one sample, sequenced in a study of cytomegalovirus exposure and HLA in healthy donors. TCRdb's copy holds only in-frame clones and misses some; the assay was immunoSEQ multiplex PCR. The sample has about 140,000 clones, around 63% seen once; the top ten hold under 2%. Material for sequencing was PBMCs. The receptor set was obtained from a human donor in good health. CDR3s include the opening cysteine and the closing phenylalanine or tryptophan. Fields, in order: clone size, J gene, V gene, D gene, CDR3 protein, CDR3 DNA. D genes are given only for firm matches. Not all rows give a size; the values are once, few, many and, for expanded clones, a class.

size: once; J: TRBJ2-7; V: TRBV4-1; D: TRBD2; CDR3: CASSQLASGKYEQYF; DNA: TGCGCCAGCAGCCAATTGGCTAGCGGGAAATACGAGCAGTACTTC
size: .; J: TRBJ2-5; V: TRBV29-1; D: .; CDR3: CSVDRRSQETQYF; DNA: TGCAGCGTTGATCGGCGGTCACAAGAGACCCAGTACTTC
size: .; J: TRBJ2-7; V: TRBV19; D: TRBD1; CDR3: CASSDVRGTGIDEQYF; DNA: TGTGCCAGTAGTGACGTTCGGGGGACAGGGATCGACGAGCAGTACTTC
size: .; J: TRBJ1-2; V: TRBV5-6; D: .; CDR3: CASSLVAYGYTF; DNA: TGTGCCAGCAGCTTGGTGGCTTATGGCTACACCTTC
size: .; J: TRBJ1-3; V: TRBV6-5; D: .; CDR3: CASRSPGNTIYF; DNA: TGTGCCAGCAGGTCTCCTGGAAACACCATATATTTT
size: .; J: TRBJ2-5; V: TRBV28; D: TRBD2; CDR3: CASSPRSSGTTETQYF; DNA: TGTGCCAGCAGTCCCCGATCTAGCGGGACGACAGAGACCCAGTACTTC
size: few; J: TRBJ2-7; V: TRBV5-4; D: TRBD1; CDR3: CASSRWDSRYEQYF; DNA: TGTGCCAGCAGCCGATGGGACAGCAGGTACGAGCAGTACTTC
size: .; J: TRBJ2-7; V: TRBV10-3; D: .; CDR3: CAISEAVIWEQYF; DNA: TGTGCCATCAGTGAGGCGGTGATATGGGAGCAGTACTTC
size: .; J: TRBJ1-5; V: TRBV7-8; D: .; CDR3: CASSLGRRDSNQPQHF; DNA: TGTGCCAGCAGCTTAGGGCGGCGGGATAGCAATCAGCCCCAGCATTTT
size: few; J: TRBJ1-2; V: TRBV28; D: TRBD1; CDR3: CASSLPRGQGALGYTF; DNA: TGTGCCAGCAGTTTGCCCCGAGGACAGGGGGCGCTTGGCTACACCTTC
size: .; J: TRBJ1-5; V: TRBV19; D: TRBD1; CDR3: CASYPDRAAGQPQHF; DNA: TGTGCCAGTTACCCGGACAGGGCAGCCGGTCAGCCCCAGCATTTT
size: once; J: TRBJ2-1; V: TRBV19; D: TRBD2; CDR3: CASRRLAGGGSYNEQFF; DNA: TGTGCCAGTAGGCGACTAGCGGGAGGCGGGTCCTACAATGAGCAGTTCTTC
size: .; J: TRBJ2-3; V: TRBV6-5; D: TRBD1; CDR3: CASSRQGYSTDTQYF; DNA: TGTGCCAGCAGTCGACAGGGATATTCCACAGATACGCAGTATTTT
size: few; J: TRBJ2-3; V: TRBV5-1; D: TRBD2; CDR3: CASKRSGGEDTQYF; DNA: TGCGCCAGCAAGAGGAGCGGGGGCGAAGATACGCAGTATTTT
size: .; J: TRBJ2-1; V: TRBV4-1; D: TRBD2; CDR3: CASSTRAGAVYNEQFF; DNA: TGCGCCAGCAGCACTAGAGCGGGAGCGGTTTACAATGAGCAGTTCTTC
size: .; J: TRBJ1-4; V: TRBV7-8; D: .; CDR3: CASSLLQGYEKLFF; DNA: TGTGCCAGCAGCTTACTACAGGGCTATGAAAAACTGTTTTTT
size: .; J: TRBJ2-5; V: TRBV6-6; D: .; CDR3: CASSYYPGGYQETQYF; DNA: TGTGCCAGCAGTTATTACCCAGGAGGGTACCAAGAGACCCAGTACTTC
size: .; J: TRBJ1-5; V: TRBV19; D: .; CDR3: CASSRTNRGQPQHF; DNA: TGTGCCAGTTCGCGGACCAATCGGGGTCAGCCCCAGCATTTT
size: few; J: TRBJ2-3; V: TRBV7-2; D: TRBD2; CDR3: CASSLGQWAGEGLF; DNA: TGTGCCAGCAGCTTAGGCCAATGGGCGGGAGAGGGCCTTTTT
size: few; J: TRBJ1-5; V: TRBV6-4; D: .; CDR3: CASSRESNQPQHF; DNA: TGTGCCAGCAGTAGGGAGTCCAATCAGCCCCAGCATTTT
size: once; J: TRBJ2-1; V: TRBV25-1; D: .; CDR3: CATQSRDSYNEQFF; DNA: TGTGCCACCCAATCCCGTGACAGCTACAATGAGCAGTTCTTC
size: .; J: TRBJ2-7; V: TRBV11-2; D: TRBD1; CDR3: CASSQDRGLSEQYF; DNA: TGTGCCAGCAGCCAGGACAGGGGGCTGAGCGAGCAGTACTTC
size: .; J: TRBJ2-3; V: TRBV5-8; D: TRBD2; CDR3: CASSWGGVLDTQYF; DNA: TGTGCCAGCAGCTGGGGGGGAGTTCTGGATACGCAGTATTTT
size: .; J: TRBJ1-1; V: TRBV7-8; D: .; CDR3: CASSFLTLDGGAFF; DNA: TGTGCCAGCAGCTTTCTAACGTTGGACGGAGGAGCTTTCTTT
size: .; J: TRBJ1-2; V: TRBV9; D: TRBD1; CDR3: CASSVGSQGAIDGYTF; DNA: TGTGCCAGCAGCGTAGGCTCCCAGGGGGCGATTGATGGCTACACCTTC
size: few; J: TRBJ2-3; V: TRBV6-1; D: TRBD2; CDR3: CASSEWGEGQYF; DNA: TGTGCCAGCAGTGAATGGGGGGAGGGGCAGTATTTT
size: .; J: TRBJ2-1; V: TRBV2; D: TRBD2; CDR3: CASSPPGLGTYNEQFF; DNA: TGTGCCAGCAGTCCGCCGGGACTAGGGACCTACAATGAGCAGTTCTTC
size: .; J: TRBJ1-1; V: TRBV5-1; D: .; CDR3: CASSLAQTPNTEAFF; DNA: TGCGCCAGCAGCTTGGCCCAGACACCGAACACTGAAGCTTTCTTT
size: .; J: TRBJ1-5; V: TRBV6-4; D: TRBD1; CDR3: CASIPGQVSNQPQHF; DNA: TGTGCCAGCATTCCGGGACAGGTTAGCAATCAGCCCCAGCATTTT
size: once; J: TRBJ2-6; V: TRBV6-1; D: .; CDR3: CASSEARRANVLTF; DNA: TGTGCCAGCAGTGAAGCGAGAAGGGCCAACGTCCTGACTTTC
size: .; J: TRBJ2-1; V: TRBV11-1; D: TRBD2; CDR3: CASSEIAGGVYNEQFF; DNA: TGTGCCAGCAGCGAAATAGCGGGAGGGGTCTACAATGAGCAGTTCTTC
size: .; J: TRBJ1-1; V: TRBV20-1; D: .; CDR3: CSGGTEAFF; DNA: TGCAGTGGCGGGACTGAAGCTTTCTTT
size: .; J: TRBJ1-2; V: TRBV6-1; D: TRBD1; CDR3: CASSEGQGFRGYTF; DNA: TGTGCCAGCAGTGAAGGACAGGGATTTCGCGGCTACACCTTC
size: .; J: TRBJ1-1; V: TRBV19; D: .; CDR3: CASSIGGVNTEAFF; DNA: TGTGCCAGTAGTATAGGCGGGGTGAACACTGAAGCTTTCTTT
size: .; J: TRBJ2-7; V: TRBV7-2; D: .; CDR3: CASSPSGAALIRNEQYF; DNA: TGTGCCAGCAGCCCCAGCGGTGCAGCCCTTATTCGCAACGAGCAGTACTTC
size: few; J: TRBJ2-7; V: TRBV28; D: TRBD1; CDR3: CASSFPPMTGAYEQYF; DNA: TGTGCCAGCAGTTTTCCTCCAATGACAGGGGCCTACGAGCAGTACTTC
size: .; J: TRBJ2-1; V: TRBV5-1; D: TRBD2; CDR3: CASSSIGGGPRDEQFF; DNA: TGCGCCAGCAGCTCGATCGGGGGAGGGCCTCGCGATGAGCAGTTCTTC
size: few; J: TRBJ2-7; V: TRBV7-8; D: .; CDR3: CASSPARESYEQYF; DNA: TGTGCCAGCAGCCCAGCTCGGGAATCCTACGAGCAGTACTTC
size: few; J: TRBJ2-7; V: TRBV18; D: .; CDR3: CASSPDSYEQYF; DNA: TGTGCCAGCTCACCGGACAGCTACGAGCAGTACTTC
size: .; J: TRBJ1-2; V: TRBV6-6; D: TRBD1; CDR3: CASTPDRSRGYTF; DNA: TGTGCCAGCACCCCGGACAGGTCACGCGGCTACACCTTC